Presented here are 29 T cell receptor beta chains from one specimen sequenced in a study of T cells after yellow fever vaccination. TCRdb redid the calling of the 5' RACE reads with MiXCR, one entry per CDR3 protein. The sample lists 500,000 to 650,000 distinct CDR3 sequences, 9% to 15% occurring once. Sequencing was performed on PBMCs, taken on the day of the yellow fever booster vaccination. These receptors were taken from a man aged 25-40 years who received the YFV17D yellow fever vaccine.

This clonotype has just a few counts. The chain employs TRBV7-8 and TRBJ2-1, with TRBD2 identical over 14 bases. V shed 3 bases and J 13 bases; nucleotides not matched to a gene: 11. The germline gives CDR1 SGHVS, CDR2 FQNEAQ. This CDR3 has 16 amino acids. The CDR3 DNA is TGTGCCAGCAGCTTTCAACCGGGACTAGCGGGAGAGGGACAGTTCTTC. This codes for CASSFQPGLAGEGQFF.

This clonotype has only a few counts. This CDR3 reads CAISEPPTGVDGYTF. CDR3 coding DNA: TGTGCCATCAGTGAACCCCCAACAGGGGTGGATGGCTACACCTTC. The V gene is TRBV10-3, the J gene TRBJ1-2; 7 positions agree with TRBD1. V shed 3 bases, J shed 6 bases, and the junction held 10 bases outside the gene matches. CDR1 and CDR2 from the germline V gene are ENHRY and SYGVKD. This CDR3 is built from 15 residues.

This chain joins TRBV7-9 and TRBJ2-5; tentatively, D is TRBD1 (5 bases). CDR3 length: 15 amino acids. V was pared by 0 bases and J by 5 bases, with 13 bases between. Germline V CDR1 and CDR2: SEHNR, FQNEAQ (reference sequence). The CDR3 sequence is CASSLAKGDEETQYF. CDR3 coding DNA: TGTGCCAGCAGCTTAGCGAAAGGGGATGAGGAGACCCAGTACTTC.

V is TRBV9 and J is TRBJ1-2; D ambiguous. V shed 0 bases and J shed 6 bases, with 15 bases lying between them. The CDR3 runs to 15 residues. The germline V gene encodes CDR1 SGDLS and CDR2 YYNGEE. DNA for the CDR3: TGTGCCAGCAGCGTAGAGCAGTTCTTGGACCATGGCTACACCTTC. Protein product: CASSVEQFLDHGYTF.

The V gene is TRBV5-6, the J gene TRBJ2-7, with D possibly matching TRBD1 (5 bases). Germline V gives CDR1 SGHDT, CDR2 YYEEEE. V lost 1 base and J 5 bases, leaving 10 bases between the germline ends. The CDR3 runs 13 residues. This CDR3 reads CASSLQGWHEQYF. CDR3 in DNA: TGTGCCAGCAGCTTGCAGGGATGGCACGAGCAGTACTTC.

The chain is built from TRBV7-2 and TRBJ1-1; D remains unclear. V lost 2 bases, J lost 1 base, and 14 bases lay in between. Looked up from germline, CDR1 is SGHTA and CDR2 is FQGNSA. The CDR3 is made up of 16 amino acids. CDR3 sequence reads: CASSLSRGNRNTEAFF. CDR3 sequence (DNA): TGTGCCAGCAGCTTAAGTCGTGGGAATAGGAACACTGAAGCTTTCTTT.

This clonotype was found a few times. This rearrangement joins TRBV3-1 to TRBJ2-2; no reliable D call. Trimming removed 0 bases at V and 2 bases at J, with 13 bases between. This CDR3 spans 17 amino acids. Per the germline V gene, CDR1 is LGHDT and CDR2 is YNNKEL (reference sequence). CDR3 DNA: TGTGCCAGCAGCCAAGATAATACCGCGGATAACACCGGGGAGCTGTTTTTT. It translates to CASSQDNTADNTGELFF.

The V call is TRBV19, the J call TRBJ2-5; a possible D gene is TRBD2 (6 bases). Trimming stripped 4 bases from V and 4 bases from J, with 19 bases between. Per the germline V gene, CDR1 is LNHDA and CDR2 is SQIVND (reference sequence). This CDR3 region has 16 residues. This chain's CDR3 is CASSTGVGRAAETQYF. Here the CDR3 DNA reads TGTGCCAGTAGTACTGGGGTCGGGAGAGCGGCAGAGACCCAGTACTTC.

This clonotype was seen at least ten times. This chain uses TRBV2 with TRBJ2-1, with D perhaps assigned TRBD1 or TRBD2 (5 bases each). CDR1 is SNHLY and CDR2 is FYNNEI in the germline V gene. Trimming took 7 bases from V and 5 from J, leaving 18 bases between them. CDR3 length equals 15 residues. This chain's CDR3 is CASTVEGYADNEQFF. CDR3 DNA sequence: TGTGCCAGCACAGTAGAGGGGTATGCGGACAATGAGCAGTTCTTC. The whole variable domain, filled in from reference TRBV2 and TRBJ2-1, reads EPEVTQTPSHQVTQMGQEVILRCVPISNHLYFYWYRQILGQKVEFLVSFYNNEISEKSEIFDDQFSVERPDGSNFTLKIRSTKLEDSAMYFCASTVEGYADNEQFFGPGTRLTVL.

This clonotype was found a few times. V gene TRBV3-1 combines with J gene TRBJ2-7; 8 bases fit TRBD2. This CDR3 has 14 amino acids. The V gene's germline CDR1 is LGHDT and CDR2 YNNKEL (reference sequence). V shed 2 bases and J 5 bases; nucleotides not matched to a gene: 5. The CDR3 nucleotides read TGTGCCAGCAGCCAAACGGGAGGGCTGAACGAGCAGTACTTC. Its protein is CASSQTGGLNEQYF.

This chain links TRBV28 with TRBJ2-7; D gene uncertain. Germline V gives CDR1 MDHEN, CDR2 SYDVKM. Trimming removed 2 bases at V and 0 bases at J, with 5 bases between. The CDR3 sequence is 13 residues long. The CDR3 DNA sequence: TGTGCCAGCAGTTTACTCAGCTCCTACGAGCAGTACTTC. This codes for CASSLLSSYEQYF.

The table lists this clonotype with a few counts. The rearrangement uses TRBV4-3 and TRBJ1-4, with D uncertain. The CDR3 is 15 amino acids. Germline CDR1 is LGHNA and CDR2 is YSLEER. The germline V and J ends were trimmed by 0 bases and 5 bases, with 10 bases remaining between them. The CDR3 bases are TGCGCCAGCAGCCAAGAAGCTGGGCGAAATGAAAAACTGTTTTTT. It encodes CASSQEAGRNEKLFF.

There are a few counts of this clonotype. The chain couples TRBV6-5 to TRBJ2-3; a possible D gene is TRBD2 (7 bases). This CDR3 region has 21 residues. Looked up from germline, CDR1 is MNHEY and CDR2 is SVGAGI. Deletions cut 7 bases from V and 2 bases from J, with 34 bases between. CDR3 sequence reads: CASTRGGAVTPRARSTDTQYF. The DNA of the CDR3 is TGTGCCAGCACACGTGGGGGGGCTGTAACCCCTCGCGCCCGCTCCACAGATACGCAGTATTTT.

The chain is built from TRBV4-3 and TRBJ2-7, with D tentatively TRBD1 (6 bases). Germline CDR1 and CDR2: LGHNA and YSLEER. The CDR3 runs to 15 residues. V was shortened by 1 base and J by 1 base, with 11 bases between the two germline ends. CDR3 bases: TGCGCCAGCAGCCAAGTTCCAGGGGAGTCCTACGAGCAGTACTTC. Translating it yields CASSQVPGESYEQYF.

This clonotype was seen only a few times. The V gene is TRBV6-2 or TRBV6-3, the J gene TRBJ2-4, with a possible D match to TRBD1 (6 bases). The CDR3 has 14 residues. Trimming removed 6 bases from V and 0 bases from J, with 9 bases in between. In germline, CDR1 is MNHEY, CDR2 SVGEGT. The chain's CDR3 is CASSSGQAKNIQYF. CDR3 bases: TGTGCCAGCAGCTCGGGACAAGCCAAAAACATTCAGTACTTC.

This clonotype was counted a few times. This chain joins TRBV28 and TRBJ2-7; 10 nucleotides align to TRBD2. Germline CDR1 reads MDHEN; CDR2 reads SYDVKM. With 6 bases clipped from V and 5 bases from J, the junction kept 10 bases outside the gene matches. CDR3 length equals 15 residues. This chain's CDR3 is CASRRPSGGPNEQYF. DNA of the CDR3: TGTGCCAGCAGGCGCCCTAGCGGGGGACCTAACGAGCAGTACTTC.

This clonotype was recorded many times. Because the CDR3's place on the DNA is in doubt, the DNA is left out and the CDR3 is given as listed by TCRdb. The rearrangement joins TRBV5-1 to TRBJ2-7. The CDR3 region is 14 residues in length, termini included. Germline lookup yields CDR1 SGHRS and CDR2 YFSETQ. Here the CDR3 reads CASSFGAGPYEQYF.

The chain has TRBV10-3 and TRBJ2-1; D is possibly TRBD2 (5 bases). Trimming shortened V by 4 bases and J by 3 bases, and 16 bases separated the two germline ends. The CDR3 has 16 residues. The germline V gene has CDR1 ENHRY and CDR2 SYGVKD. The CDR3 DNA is TGTGCCATCAGTGGACCCCATGAGCGGAGCTACAATGAGCAGTTCTTC. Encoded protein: CAISGPHERSYNEQFF.

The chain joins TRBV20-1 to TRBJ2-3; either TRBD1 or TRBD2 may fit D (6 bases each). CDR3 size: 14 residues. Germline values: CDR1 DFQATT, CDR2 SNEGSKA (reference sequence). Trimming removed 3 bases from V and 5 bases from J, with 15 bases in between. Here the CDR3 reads CSASPARGVDTQYF. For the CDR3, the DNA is TGCAGTGCTAGCCCCGCAAGGGGGGTAGATACGCAGTATTTT.

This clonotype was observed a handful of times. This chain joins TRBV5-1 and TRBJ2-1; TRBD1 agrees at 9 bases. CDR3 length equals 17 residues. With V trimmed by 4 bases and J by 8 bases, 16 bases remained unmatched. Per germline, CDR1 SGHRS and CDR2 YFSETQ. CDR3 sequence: CASSPKPGQGMAHEQFF. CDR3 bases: TGCGCCAGCAGCCCGAAGCCGGGACAGGGAATGGCCCATGAGCAGTTCTTC.

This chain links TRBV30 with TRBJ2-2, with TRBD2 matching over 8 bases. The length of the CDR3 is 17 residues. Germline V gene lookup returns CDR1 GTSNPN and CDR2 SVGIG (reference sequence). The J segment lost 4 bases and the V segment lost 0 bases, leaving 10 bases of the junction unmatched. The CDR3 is CAWSVRRAGVITGELFF. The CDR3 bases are TGTGCCTGGAGTGTACGTCGAGCGGGAGTAATCACCGGGGAGCTGTTTTTT. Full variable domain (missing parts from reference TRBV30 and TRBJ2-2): SQTIHQWPATLVQPVGSPLSLECTVEGTSNPNLYWYRQAAGRGLQLLFYSVGIGQISSEVPQNLSASRPQDRQFILSSKKLLLSDSGFYLCAWSVRRAGVITGELFFGEGSRLTVL.

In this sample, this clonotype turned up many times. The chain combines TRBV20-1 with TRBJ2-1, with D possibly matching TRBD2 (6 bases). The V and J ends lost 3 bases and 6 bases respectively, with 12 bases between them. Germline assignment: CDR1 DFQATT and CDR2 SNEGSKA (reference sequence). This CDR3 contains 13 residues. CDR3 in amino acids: CSASGGKANEQFF. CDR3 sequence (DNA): TGCAGTGCTAGTGGCGGGAAAGCCAATGAGCAGTTCTTC.

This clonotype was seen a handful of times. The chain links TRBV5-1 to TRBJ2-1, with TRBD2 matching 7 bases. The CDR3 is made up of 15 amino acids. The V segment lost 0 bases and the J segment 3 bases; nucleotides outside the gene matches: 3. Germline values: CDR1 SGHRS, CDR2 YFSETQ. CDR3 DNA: TGCGCCAGCAGCTTGGCTGCGGGAGACTACAATGAGCAGTTCTTC. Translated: CASSLAAGDYNEQFF.

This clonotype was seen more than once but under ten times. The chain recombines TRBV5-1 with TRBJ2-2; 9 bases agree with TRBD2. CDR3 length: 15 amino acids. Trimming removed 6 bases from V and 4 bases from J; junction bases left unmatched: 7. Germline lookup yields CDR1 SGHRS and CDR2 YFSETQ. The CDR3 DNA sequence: TGCGCCAGCACGTCCGGGACTAGCATCACCGGGGAGCTGTTTTTT. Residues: CASTSGTSITGELFF.

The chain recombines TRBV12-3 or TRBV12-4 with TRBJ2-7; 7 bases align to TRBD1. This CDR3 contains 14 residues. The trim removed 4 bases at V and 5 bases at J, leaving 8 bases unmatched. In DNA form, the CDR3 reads TGTGCCAGCAGTTCTGACAGGGCGCGGGACGAGCAGTACTTC. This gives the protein CASSSDRARDEQYF.

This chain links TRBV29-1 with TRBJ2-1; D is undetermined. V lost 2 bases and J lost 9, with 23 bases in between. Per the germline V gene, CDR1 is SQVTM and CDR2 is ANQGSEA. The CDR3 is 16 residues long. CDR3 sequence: CSVENGGITSRGEQFF. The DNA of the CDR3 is TGCAGCGTTGAAAATGGTGGGATTACTTCAAGAGGTGAGCAGTTCTTC.

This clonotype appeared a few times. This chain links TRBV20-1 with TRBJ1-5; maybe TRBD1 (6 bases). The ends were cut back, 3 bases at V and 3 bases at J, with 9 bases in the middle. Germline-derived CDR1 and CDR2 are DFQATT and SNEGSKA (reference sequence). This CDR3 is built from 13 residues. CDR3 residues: CSARRDTNQPQHF. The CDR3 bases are TGCAGTGCTAGGAGGGACACCAATCAGCCCCAGCATTTT.

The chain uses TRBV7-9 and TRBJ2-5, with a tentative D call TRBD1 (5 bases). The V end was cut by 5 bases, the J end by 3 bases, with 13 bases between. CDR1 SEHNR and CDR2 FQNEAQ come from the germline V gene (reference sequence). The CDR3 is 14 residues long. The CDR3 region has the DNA TGTGCCAGCAGCCCTGGACACGAGAAAGAGACCCAGTACTTC. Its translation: CASSPGHEKETQYF.

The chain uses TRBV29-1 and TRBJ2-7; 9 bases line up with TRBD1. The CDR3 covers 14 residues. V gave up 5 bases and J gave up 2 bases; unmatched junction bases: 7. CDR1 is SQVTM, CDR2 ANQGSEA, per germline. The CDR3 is CSVSLGTGTYEQYF. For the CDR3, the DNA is TGCAGCGTTAGTCTCGGGACAGGGACCTACGAGCAGTACTTC.